Listed below are T cell receptor beta chains from one sample, sequenced in a study of T-cell memory formation after mild COVID-19. TCRdb reanalysed the 5' RACE reads using MiXCR and keeps one entry per CDR3 protein. The sample has 25,000 to 35,000 distinct CDR3 sequences; 9% to 15% are singletons. The sequenced material came from PBMCs or a T cell subset sorted from them (not recorded which). Receptor source: an adult woman who had mild COVID-19 (a few samples of this study predate the infection). Cell type and time point are not known. CDR3s include the opening cysteine and the closing phenylalanine or tryptophan.

V gene: TRBV9; J gene: TRBJ2-1; CDR3 protein: CASSVGTRTYNEQFF
V gene: TRBV29-1; J gene: TRBJ1-1; CDR3 protein: CSVRLGGWNTEAFF
V gene: TRBV29-1; J gene: TRBJ2-3; CDR3 protein: CSGLAGGATDTQYF
V gene: TRBV5-1; J gene: TRBJ1-1; CDR3 protein: CASSPVAGMNTEAFF
V gene: TRBV20-1; J gene: TRBJ1-5; CDR3 protein: CSASRGQGAVLGQPQHF
V gene: TRBV30; J gene: TRBJ1-5; CDR3 protein: CAWSSRSNQPQHF
V gene: TRBV7-9; J gene: TRBJ2-5; CDR3 protein: CASSPIGSYRLQETQYF
V gene: TRBV12-3/TRBV12-4; J gene: TRBJ2-5; CDR3 protein: CASGAGGASAQYF
V gene: TRBV7-8; J gene: TRBJ1-4; CDR3 protein: CASSSGLRGEKLFF
V gene: TRBV5-6; J gene: TRBJ1-5; CDR3 protein: CASSNYQGGNQPQHF
V gene: TRBV6-4; J gene: TRBJ2-2; CDR3 protein: CASSDFGQAQAGELFF
V gene: TRBV7-3; J gene: TRBJ2-3; CDR3 protein: CASSGGTRTDTQYF
V gene: TRBV9; J gene: TRBJ2-7; CDR3 protein: CASSLGEDRGSYEQYF
V gene: TRBV6-2/TRBV6-3; J gene: TRBJ1-5; CDR3 protein: CASSYSMIRFHNQPQHF
V gene: TRBV18; J gene: TRBJ2-5; CDR3 protein: CASSPPFGTSGIEETQYF
V gene: TRBV6-2/TRBV6-3; J gene: TRBJ2-1; CDR3 protein: CASSYSGGLYNEQFF
V gene: TRBV12-3/TRBV12-4; J gene: TRBJ2-3; CDR3 protein: CASSLAGTDTQYF
V gene: TRBV7-2; J gene: TRBJ1-2; CDR3 protein: CASSTGQGAVYGYTF
V gene: TRBV6-4; J gene: TRBJ2-3; CDR3 protein: CASSDSQGDTQYF
V gene: TRBV12-3/TRBV12-4; J gene: TRBJ2-1; CDR3 protein: CASSFLAGETYNEQFF
V gene: TRBV5-6; J gene: TRBJ2-2; CDR3 protein: CASSPGLYNGELFF
V gene: TRBV11-2; J gene: TRBJ2-5; CDR3 protein: CASRRWGGGGETQYF
V gene: TRBV6-9; J gene: TRBJ1-4; CDR3 protein: CASSSGEKLFF
V gene: TRBV7-8; J gene: TRBJ2-5; CDR3 protein: CASSSPSRPSWFF
V gene: TRBV5-6; J gene: TRBJ2-2; CDR3 protein: CASSLFRGPPGELFF
V gene: TRBV7-2; J gene: TRBJ2-5; CDR3 protein: CASSLGPPGVWVPLTQYF
V gene: TRBV4-3; J gene: TRBJ2-3; CDR3 protein: CASSQDLASSPDTQYF
V gene: TRBV20-1; J gene: TRBJ1-2; CDR3 protein: CSATRAGPRDGYTF
V gene: TRBV6-2/TRBV6-3; J gene: TRBJ1-2; CDR3 protein: CATKPPGDYGYTF